Sequencing of this T cell receptor beta chain was carried out in a study of T cell responses to AZD1222 COVID-19 vaccine. V gave up 1 base and J gave up 0 bases, with 13 bases separating them. Looked up from germline, CDR1 is KGHSH and CDR2 is LQKENI. CDR3 size: 17 residues. Produced via immunoSEQ multiplex PCR; TCRdb's table is partial and in-frame only. The sample lists 100,000 to 150,000 clones, around 93% occurring once. The V call is TRBV18, the J call TRBJ1-3; perhaps TRBD1 as D (6 bases). The TCR comes from an adult in good health. Material: peripheral blood, obtained on day 0 of AZD1222 vaccination. The CDR3 coding sequence is TGTGCCAGCTCACCACAGGGGACAAAAAGCTCTGGAAACACCATATATTTT. This translates into CASSPQGTKSSGNTIYF.